The T cell receptor (beta chain) under discussion was sequenced for a study of T cells after posttransplantation cyclophosphamide. About this clone itself: The target antigen is unknown.

The V segment lost 10 bases and the J segment 2 bases; nucleotides outside the gene matches: 10. Germline V gene lookup returns CDR1 WSHSY and CDR2 SAAADI. The length of the CDR3 is 16 residues. TCRdb's copy holds only in-frame clones and misses some; the assay was immunoSEQ multiplex PCR. The table lists approximately 23,000 clones, roughly 88% of them singletons. General study results and limits: Blood and skin or GI T cell repertoires showed limited TRB overlap. Recipient CMV seropositivity and CMV reactivation strongly tracked TRB clonality. Later post-transplant blood repertoires were often dominated by donor CD8+ memory clones.

Sequencing input: PBMCs. The origin of this receptor is a woman aged 60-75 years with a blood cancer, CMV-positive, and with a related stem cell donor. This sequence joins TRBV10-2 and TRBJ2-7, with 14 bases aligning to TRBD2. CDR3 sequence (DNA): TGCGCCACAAAGAAGGGACTAGCGGGAGAGGCCTACGAGCAGTACTTC. As protein: CATKKGLAGEAYEQYF.